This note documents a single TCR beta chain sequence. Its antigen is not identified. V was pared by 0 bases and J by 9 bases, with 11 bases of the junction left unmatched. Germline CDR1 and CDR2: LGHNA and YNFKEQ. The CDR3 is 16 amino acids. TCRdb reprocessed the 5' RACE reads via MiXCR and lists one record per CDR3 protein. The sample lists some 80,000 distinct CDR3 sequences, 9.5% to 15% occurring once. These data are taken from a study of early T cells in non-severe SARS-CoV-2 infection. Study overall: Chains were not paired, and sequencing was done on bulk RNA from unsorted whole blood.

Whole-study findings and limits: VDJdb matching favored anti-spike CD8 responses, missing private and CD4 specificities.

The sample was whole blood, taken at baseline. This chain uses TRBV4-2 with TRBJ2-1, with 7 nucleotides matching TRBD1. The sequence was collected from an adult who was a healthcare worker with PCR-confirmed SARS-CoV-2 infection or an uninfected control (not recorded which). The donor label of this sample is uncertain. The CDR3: CASSQDLAGGRPEQFF. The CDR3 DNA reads TGTGCCAGCAGCCAAGATTTGGCAGGGGGTAGGCCTGAGCAGTTCTTC.